One sample yielded the 21 T cell receptor beta chains listed below, sequenced in a study of graft-versus-host responses after intestinal transplantation. Only in-frame clones appear in the TCRdb table, and some are missing; sequencing was by immunoSEQ multiplex PCR. The repertoire includes about 23,000 clones, 90% of them detected once, and roughly 2% sits in the top ten. The source was PBMCs, collected just under 40 days after intestinal transplant. These receptor sequences come from a human patient who received an intestinal transplant, so some T cells may come from the graft donor.

V gene TRBV5-1 combines with J gene TRBJ2-3; D call uncertain. This CDR3 comprises 13 residues. Per germline, CDR1 SGHRS and CDR2 YFSETQ. V was trimmed by 0 bases and J by 6 bases, leaving 8 bases between them. CDR3 residues: CASSLASSDTQYF. The CDR3, as DNA: TGCGCCAGCAGCTTGGCTTCTTCCGATACGCAGTATTTT.

This clone turned up a few times. The gene calls are TRBV13 and TRBJ1-4; D is ambiguous. Germline assignment: CDR1 PRHDT and CDR2 FYEKMQ (reference sequence). Trimming removed 4 bases at V and 11 bases at J, with 14 bases between. The CDR3 sequence is 13 residues long. The CDR3 region has the DNA TGTGCCAGCAGCTCCGGGAAGACCGAGAAACTGTTTTTT. Residues: CASSSGKTEKLFF.

The gene calls are TRBV23-1 and TRBJ2-7; TRBD1 matches 7 bases. TRBV23-1 belongs to the ORF category, with a function that is uncertain. Germline trimming cut 0 bases from V and 3 bases from J; bases unmatched to any gene: 2. CDR3 length: 14 residues. For the CDR3, the DNA is TGCGCCAGCAGTCAATCAGGGGGCGACTACGAGCAGTACTTC. Its protein is CASSQSGGDYEQYF.

Note on this clone: At the DNA level, this CDR3 is encoded by other sequences in the same sample as well. The V call is TRBV20-1, the J call TRBJ2-7; D is unresolved. The germline V gene encodes CDR1 DFQATT and CDR2 SNEGSKA (reference sequence). Deletions cut 0 bases from V and 3 bases from J, with 3 bases between. CDR3 length equals 11 residues. As DNA, the CDR3 is TGCAGTGCTAGAGAGGGCTACGAGCAGTACTTC. It is translated as CSAREGYEQYF.

The chain has TRBV19 and TRBJ2-7, with 7 bases aligning to TRBD2. The CDR3 consists of 13 residues. Germline trimming cut 3 bases from V and 3 bases from J; bases unmatched to any gene: 2. The germline V gene encodes CDR1 LNHDA and CDR2 SQIVND (reference sequence). The DNA for the CDR3 is TGTGCCAGTAGTATGAGGGAGGGCTACGAGCAGTACTTC. Its protein is CASSMREGYEQYF.

The CDR3 bases are TGCGCCAGCAGCCAAGACAGGGGACGGGACGGGAGGAGGTTTTTT. Its protein product is CASSQDRGRDGRRFF. This chain connects TRBV10-1 to TRBJ1-4; 8 bases map to TRBD1. This CDR3 has 15 amino acids. V gave up 6 bases and J gave up 16 bases; unmatched junction bases: 19. The germline CDR1 and CDR2 sequences are WNHNN and SYGVQD (reference sequence).

The J gene is TRBJ2-5, the V gene TRBV7-9; D call uncertain. Germline CDR1 SEHNR, CDR2 FQNEAQ (reference sequence). The CDR3 runs 15 residues. V lost 5 bases to trimming and J lost 2 bases, with 15 bases between them. The CDR3 loop reads CASSITSTIQETQYF. The CDR3 nucleotides read TGTGCCAGCAGCATTACCTCTACGATTCAAGAGACCCAGTACTTC.

The chain combines TRBV28 with TRBJ1-2, with 8 positions matching TRBD1. Losses at the gene ends were 2 bases for V and 7 bases for J; bases not matched to a gene: 12. CDR3 length equals 16 residues. Germline CDR1 MDHEN, CDR2 SYDVKM. The CDR3 sequence: CASSLPRTGLMGGYTF. The CDR3 bases are TGTGCCAGCAGTTTACCCCGGACAGGGTTAATGGGTGGCTACACCTTC.

The J gene is TRBJ2-3, the V gene TRBV4-2; D possibly corresponds to TRBD2 (5 bases). Trimming pared 0 bases from V and 6 bases from J, leaving 16 bases between. CDR1 is LGHNA, CDR2 YNFKEQ, per germline. The CDR3 is 16 residues long. The CDR3 nucleotides are TGTGCCAGCAGCCAAGAGGGAGAGTCGCCAATGGATACGCAGTATTTT. Translation: CASSQEGESPMDTQYF.

The table lists this clone with a count of one. DNA of the CDR3: TGCGCCAGCAGCCATTGGACTAGCGGGATGAGAGATACGCAGTATTTT. Protein sequence: CASSHWTSGMRDTQYF. V is TRBV4-3 and J is TRBJ2-3, with 12 bases lining up with TRBD2. The length of the CDR3 is 16 residues. Germline V gene data show CDR1 as LGHNA and CDR2 as YSLEER. V was clipped by 3 bases and J by 5 bases; unmatched bases: 6.

CDR3 coding DNA: TGCGCCAGCAGCCAAGTGGGAACTGACGGTTCCTACGAGCAGTACTTC. This gives the protein CASSQVGTDGSYEQYF. The chain couples TRBV4-1 to TRBJ2-7; D not certain. The CDR3 spans 16 residues. V was pared by 1 base and J by 1 base, with 14 bases between. From germline, CDR1 is MGHRA and CDR2 YSYEKL.

The chain combines TRBV5-1 with TRBJ2-7, with 7 bases fitting TRBD1. The ends lost 4 bases at V and 0 bases at J; junction bases unmatched: 16. Germline V gives CDR1 SGHRS, CDR2 YFSETQ. This CDR3 region has 18 residues. The CDR3 here is CASSPGQVPFLVSYEQYF. The CDR3 region has the DNA TGCGCCAGCAGCCCTGGACAGGTTCCCTTTTTAGTCTCCTACGAGCAGTACTTC.

The V and J genes are TRBV27 and TRBJ2-2, with D tentatively TRBD1 (5 bases). V dropped 5 bases and J dropped 0 bases, with 7 bases sitting between them. This CDR3 has 14 residues. Germline values: CDR1 MNHEY, CDR2 SMNVEV (reference sequence). CDR3 bases: TGTGCCAGCAGTGCAGGGACGAACACCGGGGAGCTGTTTTTT. It specifies CASSAGTNTGELFF.

V is TRBV29-1 and J is TRBJ1-3; possible D gene TRBD1, 5 bases. Germline lookup yields CDR1 SQVTM and CDR2 ANQGSEA. V was pared by 5 bases and J by 6 bases, with 17 bases between. The CDR3 extends over 14 amino acids. The CDR3 is CSVIWRGLENTIYF. CDR3 bases: TGCAGCGTTATTTGGCGGGGGTTGGAAAACACCATATATTTT.

The rearrangement joins TRBV7-9 to TRBJ1-6, with D hard to call. CDR1 is SEHNR and CDR2 is FQNEAQ in the germline V gene (reference sequence). Between the trimmed V and J ends, which lost 1 base and 8 bases, there was a span of 12 bases. The CDR3 is made up of 15 amino acids. CDR3 nucleotides: TGTGCCAGCAGCTTAGGCGCGGGTGTCGATTCACCCCTCCACTTT. Residues: CASSLGAGVDSPLHF.

The V gene is TRBV28, the J gene TRBJ2-1; maybe TRBD1 (5 bases). Germline CDR1 reads MDHEN; CDR2 reads SYDVKM. This CDR3 has 15 amino acids. Between the trimmed V and J ends, which lost 7 bases and 0 bases, there was a span of 13 bases. The CDR3 region is CASTWGGSSYNEQFF. CDR3 nucleotides: TGTGCCAGCACTTGGGGCGGCAGCTCCTACAATGAGCAGTTCTTC. Using reference TRBV28 and TRBJ2-1 for the parts outside the CDR3, the full variable domain is DVKVTQSSRYLVKRTGEKVFLECVQDMDHENMFWYRQDPGLGLRLIYFSYDVKMKEKGDIPEGYSVSREKKERFSLILESASTNQTSMYLCASTWGGSSYNEQFFGPGTRLTVL.

The gene calls are TRBV5-8 and TRBJ2-1; D perhaps matches TRBD2 (6 bases). Germline assignment: CDR1 SGHTS and CDR2 YDEGEE. Deletions cut 0 bases from V and 7 bases from J, with 17 bases between. This CDR3 is built from 16 residues. The CDR3 loop reads CASSLGRGPGKNEQFF. CDR3 in DNA: TGTGCCAGCAGCTTGGGGCGGGGTCCGGGCAAGAATGAGCAGTTCTTC.

This sequence joins TRBV11-2 and TRBJ2-7, with 9 bases fitting TRBD2. Per the germline V gene, CDR1 is SGHAT and CDR2 is FQNNGV. V was pared by 2 bases and J by 2 bases, with 7 bases of the junction left unmatched. The CDR3 runs 16 residues. The CDR3 DNA reads as TGTGCCAGCAGCTTATTGAGTAGCGGGAGCCCCTACGAGCAGTACTTC. It specifies CASSLLSSGSPYEQYF.

The V call is TRBV10-3, the J call TRBJ2-3; D call uncertain. V lost 6 bases to trimming and J lost 2 bases, with 12 bases between them. Germline V gives CDR1 ENHRY, CDR2 SYGVKD. The CDR3 spans 14 residues. Written as DNA, the CDR3 is TGTGCCATCAGCTCTGCCCCCATCACAGATACGCAGTATTTT. Translation: CAISSAPITDTQYF.

The chain joins TRBV7-8 to TRBJ1-6; the D gene is possibly TRBD1 (5 bases). There are 18 residues in the CDR3. The V gene's germline CDR1 is SGHVS and CDR2 FQNEAQ. Deletions cut 2 bases from V and 10 bases from J, with 24 bases between. CDR3 coding DNA: TGTGCCAGCAGCTTAATCCGTTTGGCGGGACCCATTCCCTCACCCCTCCACTTT. Protein product: CASSLIRLAGPIPSPLHF.

This rearrangement joins TRBV6-5 to TRBJ2-3; a possible D gene is TRBD1 (6 bases). This CDR3 spans 12 amino acids. From germline, CDR1 is MNHEY and CDR2 SVGAGI. Trimming removed 6 bases from V and 4 bases from J, with 8 bases in between. CDR3 bases: TGTGCCAGCAGCGAGGGGGCAGATACGCAGTATTTT. It yields the protein CASSEGADTQYF.